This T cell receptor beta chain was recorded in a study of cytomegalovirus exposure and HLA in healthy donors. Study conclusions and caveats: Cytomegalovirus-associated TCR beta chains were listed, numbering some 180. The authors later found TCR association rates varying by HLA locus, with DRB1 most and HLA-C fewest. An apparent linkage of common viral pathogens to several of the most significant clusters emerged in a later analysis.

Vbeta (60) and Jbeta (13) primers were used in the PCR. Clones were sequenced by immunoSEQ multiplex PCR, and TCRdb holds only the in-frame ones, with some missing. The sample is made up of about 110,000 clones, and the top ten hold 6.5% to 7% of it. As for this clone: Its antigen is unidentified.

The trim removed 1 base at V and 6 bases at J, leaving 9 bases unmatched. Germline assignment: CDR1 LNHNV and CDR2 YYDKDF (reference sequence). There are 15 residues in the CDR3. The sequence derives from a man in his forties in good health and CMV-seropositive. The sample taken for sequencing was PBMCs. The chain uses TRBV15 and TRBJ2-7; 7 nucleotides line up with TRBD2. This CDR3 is CATSRGDYTGGEQYF. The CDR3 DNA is TGTGCCACCAGCAGAGGGGACTACACAGGCGGCGAGCAGTACTTC.